The clone carrying this T cell receptor (beta chain) was observed a handful of times. Its antigen is unidentified. Trimming removed 5 bases from V and 2 bases from J, with 33 bases in between. The CDR3 is 21 amino acids. Germline V gene lookup returns CDR1 MNHEY and CDR2 SVGEGT. These data are taken from a study of response to subunit inactivated influenza vaccine. Study observations and caveats: It was the authors' suggestion that each seasonal influenza vaccination recruits few new T cells.

TCRdb recomputed calls from the RT-PCR reads with MiXCR, one row per CDR3 protein. The table includes more than 700,000 distinct CDR3 sequences, less than 25% detected once. The sequence was collected from a man aged 45-65 years who received an inactivated influenza vaccine. The sequences come from PBMCs from blood, collected 5 days after vaccination. V is TRBV6-2 or TRBV6-3 and J is TRBJ1-1; no firm D call. The CDR3 coding sequence is TGTGCCAGCAGTCCCCTAAGCAAAATCTCCGATAACTGGACTCCTAACACTGAAGCTTTCTTT. This codes for CASSPLSKISDNWTPNTEAFF.